This entry concerns a single T cell receptor (beta chain). The entry originates in a study of blood T cell repertoires in COVID-19. Across the study: The United States, Italy and Spain supplied acute and convalescent COVID-19 samples. PBMCs, B-cell-depleted T cells, or T cells provided the cDNA or gDNA that made up the material.

The authors' processing: Nucleated cell number was recorded as an estimate derived from reference gene primer amplification. Sequencing was performed with immunoSEQ multiplex PCR; in TCRdb, only in-frame clones are kept and a portion is missing. The V and J calls and clone size were taken over from that table, and D and trimming were inferred from the DNA. The sample shows 59,000 or so clones, about 84% of them seen only once. The CDR3 covers 15 residues. CDR1 and CDR2 from the germline V gene are KGHSH and LQKENI. The V gene end was trimmed by 6 bases and the J gene end by 2 bases; junction bases not matched to a gene: 4.

Source material: peripheral blood. This TCR came from a man aged 55 to 70 with acute or convalescent COVID-19. This chain joins TRBV18 and TRBJ1-3, with 10 nucleotides matching TRBD1. CDR3 sequence: CASSLDRGTGNTIYF. CDR3 DNA sequence: TGTGCCAGCTCGTTGGACAGGGGGACTGGAAACACCATATATTTT.